This TCR beta chain came from a study of T cell clones after liver transplantation. Background on the study: Liver transplant recipients had immunosuppression withdrawal attempted within 2 years. A pre-transplant mixed lymphocyte reaction with TCRbeta sequencing defined graft-donor-reactive clones followed in post-transplant blood.

Alloreactive TCRbeta sequences came from sequencing proliferating CFSE-low cells in the MLR. Germline-derived CDR1 and CDR2 are WSHSY and SAAADI. The CDR3 has 13 residues. V lost 3 bases, J lost 3 bases, and 9 bases lay in between. Measured with immunoSEQ multiplex PCR; TCRdb has only the in-frame clones, and not every one. This repertoire shows about 1,200 clones, 52% found once; its top ten account for roughly 15%. General study findings and limits: Compared with third party-reactive sequences, donor-reactive ones declined more, independent of withdrawal success. In a couple of subjects, few donor cells limited the measurable donor-reactive repertoire.

About this clone: Its antigen is unidentified.

The J gene is TRBJ2-7, the V gene TRBV10-2; D might be TRBD2 (6 bases). The sample taken for sequencing was CD4+ T cells from cultured PBMCs. This receptor was obtained from a human patient who received a liver transplant. Some T cells may be the graft donor's. The CDR3 sequence: CASSETRGYEQYV. The CDR3 DNA sequence: TGCGCCAGCAGTGAAACGCGGGGCTACGAGCAGTACGTC.